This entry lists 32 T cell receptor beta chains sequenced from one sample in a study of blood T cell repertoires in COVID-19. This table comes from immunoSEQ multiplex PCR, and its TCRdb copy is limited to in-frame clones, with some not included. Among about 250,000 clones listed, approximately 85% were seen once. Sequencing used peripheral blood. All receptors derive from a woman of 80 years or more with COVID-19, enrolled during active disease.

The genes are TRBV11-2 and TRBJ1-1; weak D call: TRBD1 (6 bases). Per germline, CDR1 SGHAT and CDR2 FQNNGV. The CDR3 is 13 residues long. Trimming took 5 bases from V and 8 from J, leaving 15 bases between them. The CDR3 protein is CASSPAQDREAFF. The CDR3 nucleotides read TGTGCCAGCAGCCCGGCCCAAGACAGGGAAGCTTTCTTT. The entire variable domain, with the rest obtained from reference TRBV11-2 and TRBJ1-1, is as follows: EAGVAQSPRYKIIEKRQSVAFWCNPISGHATLYWYQQILGQGPKLLIQFQNNGVVDDSQLPKDRFSAERLKGVDSTLKIQPAKLEDSAVYLCASSPAQDREAFFGQGTRLTVV.

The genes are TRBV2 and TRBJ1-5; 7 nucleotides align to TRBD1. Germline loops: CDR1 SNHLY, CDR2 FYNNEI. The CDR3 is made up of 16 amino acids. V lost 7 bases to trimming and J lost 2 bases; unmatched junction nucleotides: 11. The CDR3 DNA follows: TGTGCCAGCACCGCCGGGAGGGGGCAAGGCAATCAGCCCCAGCATTTT. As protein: CASTAGRGQGNQPQHF.

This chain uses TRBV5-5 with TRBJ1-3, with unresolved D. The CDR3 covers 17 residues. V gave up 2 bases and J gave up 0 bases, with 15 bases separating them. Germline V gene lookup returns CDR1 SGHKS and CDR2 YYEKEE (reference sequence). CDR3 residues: CASSLGGSPSSGNTIYF. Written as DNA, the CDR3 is TGTGCCAGCAGCTTAGGTGGGAGTCCCTCCTCTGGAAACACCATATATTTT. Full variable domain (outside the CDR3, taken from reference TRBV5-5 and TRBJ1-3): DAGVTQSPTHLIKTRGQQVTLRCSPISGHKSVSWYQQVLGQGPQFIFQYYEKEERGRGNFPDRFSARQFPNYSSELNVNALLLGDSALYLCASSLGGSPSSGNTIYFGEGSWLTVV.

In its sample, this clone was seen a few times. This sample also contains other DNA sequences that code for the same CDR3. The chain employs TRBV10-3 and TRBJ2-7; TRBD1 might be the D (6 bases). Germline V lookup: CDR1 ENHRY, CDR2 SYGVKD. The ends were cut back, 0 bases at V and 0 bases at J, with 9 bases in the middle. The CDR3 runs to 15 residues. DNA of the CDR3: TGTGCCATCAGTGAGTCGACAGGTAGCTCCTACGAGCAGTACTTC. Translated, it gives CAISESTGSSYEQYF.

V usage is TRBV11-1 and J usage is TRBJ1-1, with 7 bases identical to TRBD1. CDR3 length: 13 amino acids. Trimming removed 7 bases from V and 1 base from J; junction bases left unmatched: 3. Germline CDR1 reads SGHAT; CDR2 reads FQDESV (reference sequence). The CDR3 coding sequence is TGTGCCAGCAAGAGACAGGGGAACACTGAAGCTTTCTTT. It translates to CASKRQGNTEAFF.

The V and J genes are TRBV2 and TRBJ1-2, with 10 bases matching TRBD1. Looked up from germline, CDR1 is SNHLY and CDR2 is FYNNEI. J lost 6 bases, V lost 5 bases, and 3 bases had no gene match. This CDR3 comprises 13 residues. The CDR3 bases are TGTGCCAGCAGTACCGGACAGGGGGATGGCTACACCTTC. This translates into CASSTGQGDGYTF.

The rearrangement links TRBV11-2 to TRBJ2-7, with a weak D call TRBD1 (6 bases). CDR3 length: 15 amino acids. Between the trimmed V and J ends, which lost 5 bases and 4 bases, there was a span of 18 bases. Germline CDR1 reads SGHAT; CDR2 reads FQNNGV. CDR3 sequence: CASSLPTLGAYEQYF. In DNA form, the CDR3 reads TGTGCCAGCAGCCTTCCTACACTGGGGGCTTACGAGCAGTACTTC.

The CDR3 here is CASSPILGLADTQYF. The CDR3 DNA is TGTGCCAGCAGCCCGATTCTAGGACTTGCAGATACGCAGTATTTT. The chain joins TRBV5-8 to TRBJ2-3, with TRBD2 as a possible D gene (5 bases). Germline-derived CDR1 and CDR2 are SGHTS and YDEGEE. V was clipped by 4 bases and J by 4 bases, with 16 bases between them. The length of the CDR3 is 15 residues.

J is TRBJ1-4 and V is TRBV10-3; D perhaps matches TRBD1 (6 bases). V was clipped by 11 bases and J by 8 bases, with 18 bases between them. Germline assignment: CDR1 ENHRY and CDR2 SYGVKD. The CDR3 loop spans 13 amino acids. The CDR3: CAVSPGVGEKLFF. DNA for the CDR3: TGTGCCGTCTCTCCAGGGGTAGGCGAAAAACTGTTTTTT.

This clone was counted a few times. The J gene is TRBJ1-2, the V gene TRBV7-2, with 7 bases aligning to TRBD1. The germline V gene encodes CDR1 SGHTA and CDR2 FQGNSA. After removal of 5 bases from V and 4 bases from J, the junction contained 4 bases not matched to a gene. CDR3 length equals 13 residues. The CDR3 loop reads CASSRGQIYGYTF. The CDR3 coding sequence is TGTGCCAGCAGCCGGGGACAGATCTATGGCTACACCTTC.

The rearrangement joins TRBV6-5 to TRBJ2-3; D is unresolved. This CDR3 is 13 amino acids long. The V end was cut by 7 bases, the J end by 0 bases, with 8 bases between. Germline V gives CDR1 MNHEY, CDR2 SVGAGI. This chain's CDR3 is CASIHPSTDTQYF. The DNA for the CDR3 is TGTGCCAGCATCCATCCAAGCACAGATACGCAGTATTTT.

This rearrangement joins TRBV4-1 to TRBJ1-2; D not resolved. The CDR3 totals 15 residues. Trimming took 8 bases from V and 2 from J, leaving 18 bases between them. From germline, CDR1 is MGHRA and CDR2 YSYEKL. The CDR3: CASLSTGITNYGYTF. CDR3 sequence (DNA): TGCGCCAGCCTTTCGACGGGGATTACAAACTATGGCTACACCTTC.

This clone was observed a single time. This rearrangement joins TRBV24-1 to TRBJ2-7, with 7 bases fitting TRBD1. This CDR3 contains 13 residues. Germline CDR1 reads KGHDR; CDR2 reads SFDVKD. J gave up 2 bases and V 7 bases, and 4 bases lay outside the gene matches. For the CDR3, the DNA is TGTGCCACCAGCCAGGGGGTTGCCTACGAGCAGTACTTC. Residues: CATSQGVAYEQYF.

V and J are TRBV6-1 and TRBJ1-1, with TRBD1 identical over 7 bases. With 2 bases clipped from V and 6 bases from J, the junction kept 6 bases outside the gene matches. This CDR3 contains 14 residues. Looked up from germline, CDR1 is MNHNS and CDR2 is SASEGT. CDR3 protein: CASSESQGFPEAFF. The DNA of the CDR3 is TGTGCCAGCAGTGAATCACAGGGGTTCCCTGAAGCTTTCTTT.

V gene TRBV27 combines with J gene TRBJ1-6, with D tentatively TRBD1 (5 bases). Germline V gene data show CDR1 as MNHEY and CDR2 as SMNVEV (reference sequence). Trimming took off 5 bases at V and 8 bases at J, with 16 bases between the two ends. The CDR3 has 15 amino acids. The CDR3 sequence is CASSLAGTVDSPLHF. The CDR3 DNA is TGTGCCAGCAGTCTAGCCGGGACTGTGGATTCACCCCTCCACTTT.

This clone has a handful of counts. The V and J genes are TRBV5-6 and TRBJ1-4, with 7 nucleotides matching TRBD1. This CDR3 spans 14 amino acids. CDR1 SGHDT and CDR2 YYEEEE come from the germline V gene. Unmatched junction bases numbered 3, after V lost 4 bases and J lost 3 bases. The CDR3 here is CASSPTGPNEKLFF. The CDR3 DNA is TGTGCCAGCAGCCCGACAGGGCCTAATGAAAAACTGTTTTTT.

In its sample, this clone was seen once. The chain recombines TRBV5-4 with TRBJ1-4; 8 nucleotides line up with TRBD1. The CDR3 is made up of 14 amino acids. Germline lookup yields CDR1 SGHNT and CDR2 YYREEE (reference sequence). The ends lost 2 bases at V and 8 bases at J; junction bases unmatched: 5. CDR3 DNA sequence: TGTGCCAGCAGCTTTCAGGGGGCGCGGGAAAAACTGTTTTTT. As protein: CASSFQGAREKLFF.

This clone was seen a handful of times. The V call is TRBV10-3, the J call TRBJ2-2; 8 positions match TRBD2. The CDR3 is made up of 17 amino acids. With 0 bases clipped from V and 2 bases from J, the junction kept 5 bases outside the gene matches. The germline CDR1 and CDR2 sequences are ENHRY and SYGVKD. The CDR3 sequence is CAISESLLAANTGELFF. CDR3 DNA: TGTGCCATCAGTGAGTCCCTACTAGCGGCTAACACCGGGGAGCTGTTTTTT.

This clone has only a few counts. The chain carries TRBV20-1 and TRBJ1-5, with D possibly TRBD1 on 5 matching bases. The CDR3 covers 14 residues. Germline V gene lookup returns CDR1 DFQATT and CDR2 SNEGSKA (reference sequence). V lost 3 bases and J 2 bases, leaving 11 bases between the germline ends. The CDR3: CSASQGRGNQPQHF. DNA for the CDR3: TGCAGTGCTAGTCAGGGAAGGGGCAATCAGCCCCAGCATTTT.

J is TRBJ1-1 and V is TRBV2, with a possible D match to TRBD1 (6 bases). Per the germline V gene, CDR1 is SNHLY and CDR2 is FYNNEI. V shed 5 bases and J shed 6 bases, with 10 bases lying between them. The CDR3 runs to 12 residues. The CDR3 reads CASSPTGSEAFF. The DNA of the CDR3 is TGTGCCAGCAGTCCAACAGGGTCTGAAGCTTTCTTT.

The CDR3 DNA is TGTGCCAGCAGCTTGGGCCAGGGGGTCCCTGAAGCTTTCTTT. Translation: CASSLGQGVPEAFF. This chain uses TRBV5-5 with TRBJ1-1, with 7 nucleotides matching TRBD1. Trimming cost V 0 bases and J 6 bases; bases outside gene matches: 5. Germline CDR1 is SGHKS and CDR2 is YYEKEE (reference sequence). The CDR3 extends over 14 amino acids.

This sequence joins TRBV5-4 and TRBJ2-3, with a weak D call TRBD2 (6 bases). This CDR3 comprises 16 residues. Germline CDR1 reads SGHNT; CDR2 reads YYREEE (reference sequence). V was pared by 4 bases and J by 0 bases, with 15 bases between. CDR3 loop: CASSVLSGTSTDTQYF. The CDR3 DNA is TGTGCCAGCAGCGTACTTAGCGGTACTAGCACAGATACGCAGTATTTT. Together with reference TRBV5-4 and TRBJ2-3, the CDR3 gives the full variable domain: ETGVTQSPTHLIKTRGQQVTLRCSSQSGHNTVSWYQQALGQGPQFIFQYYREEENGRGNFPPRFSGLQFPNYSSELNVNALELDDSALYLCASSVLSGTSTDTQYFGPGTRLTVL.

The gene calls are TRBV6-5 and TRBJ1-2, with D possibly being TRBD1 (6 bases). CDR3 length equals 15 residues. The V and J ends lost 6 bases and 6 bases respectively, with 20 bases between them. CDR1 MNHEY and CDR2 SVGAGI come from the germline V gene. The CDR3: CASSRGAISRHGYTF. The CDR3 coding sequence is TGTGCCAGCAGCCGGGGGGCCATCAGCCGCCATGGCTACACCTTC.

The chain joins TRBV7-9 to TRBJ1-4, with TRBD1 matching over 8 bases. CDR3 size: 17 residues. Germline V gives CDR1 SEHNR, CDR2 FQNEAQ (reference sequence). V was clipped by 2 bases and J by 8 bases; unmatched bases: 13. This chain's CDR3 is CASSLRGPTGVREKLFF. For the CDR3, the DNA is TGTGCCAGCAGCTTAAGGGGCCCGACAGGGGTGCGAGAAAAACTGTTTTTT.

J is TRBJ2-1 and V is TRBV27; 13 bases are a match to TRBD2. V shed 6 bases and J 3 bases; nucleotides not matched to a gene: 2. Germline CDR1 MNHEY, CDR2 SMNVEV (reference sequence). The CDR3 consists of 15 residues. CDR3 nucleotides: TGTGCCAGCAGGGGACTAGCGGGAAACTACAATGAGCAGTTCTTC. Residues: CASRGLAGNYNEQFF.

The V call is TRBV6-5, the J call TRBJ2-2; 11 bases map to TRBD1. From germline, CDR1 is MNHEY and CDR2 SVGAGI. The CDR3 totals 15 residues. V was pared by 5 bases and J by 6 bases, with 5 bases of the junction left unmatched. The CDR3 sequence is CASSRGQGGAGELFF. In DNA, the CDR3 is TGTGCCAGCAGTAGGGGACAGGGGGGCGCCGGGGAGCTGTTTTTT.

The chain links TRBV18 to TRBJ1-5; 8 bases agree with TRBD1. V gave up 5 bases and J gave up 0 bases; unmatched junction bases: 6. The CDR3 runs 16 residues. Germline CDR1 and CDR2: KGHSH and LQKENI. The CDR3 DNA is TGTGCCAGCTCAGGGACAGGACTTTATAGCAATCAGCCCCAGCATTTT. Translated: CASSGTGLYSNQPQHF.

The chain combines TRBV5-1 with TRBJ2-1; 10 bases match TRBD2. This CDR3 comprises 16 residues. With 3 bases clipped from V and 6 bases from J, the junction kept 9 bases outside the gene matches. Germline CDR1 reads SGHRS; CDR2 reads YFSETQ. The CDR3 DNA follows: TGCGCCAGCAGCTATTTAACCAGCGGGGGGGCCAATGAGCAGTTCTTC. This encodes CASSYLTSGGANEQFF.

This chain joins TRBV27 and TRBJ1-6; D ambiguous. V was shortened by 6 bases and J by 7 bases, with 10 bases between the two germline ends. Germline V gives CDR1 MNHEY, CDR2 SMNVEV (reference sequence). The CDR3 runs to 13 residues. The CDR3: CASSSISNSPLHF. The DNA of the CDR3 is TGTGCCAGCAGCTCTATTTCGAATTCACCCCTCCACTTT.

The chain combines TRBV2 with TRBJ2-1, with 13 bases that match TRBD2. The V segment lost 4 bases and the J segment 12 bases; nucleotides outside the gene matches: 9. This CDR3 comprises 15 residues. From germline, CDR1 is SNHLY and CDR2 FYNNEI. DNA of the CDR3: TGTGCCAGCAGTGGGACTAGCGGGGGAACCGTTGGGCAGTTCTTC. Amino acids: CASSGTSGGTVGQFF.

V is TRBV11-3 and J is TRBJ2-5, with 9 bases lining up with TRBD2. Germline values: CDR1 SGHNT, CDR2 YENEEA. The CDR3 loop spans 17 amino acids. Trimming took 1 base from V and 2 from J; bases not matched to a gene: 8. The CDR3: CASSLGLRGGEQETQYF. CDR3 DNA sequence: TGTGCCAGCAGCTTAGGTCTGCGCGGGGGGGAACAAGAGACCCAGTACTTC.

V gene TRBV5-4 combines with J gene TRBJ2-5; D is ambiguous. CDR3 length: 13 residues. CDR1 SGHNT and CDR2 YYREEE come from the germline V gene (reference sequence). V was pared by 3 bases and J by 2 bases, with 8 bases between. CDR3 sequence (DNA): TGTGCCAGCAGCTCACCCTATCAAGAGACCCAGTACTTC. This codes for CASSSPYQETQYF.